This entry features one T cell receptor beta chain sequence. Its cognate antigen has yet to be identified. Base qualities are not provided; no much larger clone lies one nucleotide away. The data belong to a study of cytomegalovirus exposure and HLA in healthy donors (dated by TCRdb to the late 2010s). The study in broad terms: An earlier analysis of some 550 of the donors reported approximately 290 Gb of sequence data and more than 90 million unique TCR beta sequences from roughly 180 million T cells. In an earlier analysis of about 590 of the donors, high-throughput TCR beta sequencing was used to judge whether each TCR beta V gene segment behaved as functional or pseudogenic. In the later analysis, no new phenotypic data were used to find candidate immune exposures; instead, reliance was placed on TCR beta sequences and their occurrence across donors. Of the 300 to 500 genotyped donors, 70% to 90% were placed in the genetic ancestry cluster associated with self-reported Caucasian donors. Roughly 5 DR-DQ haplotypes were handled as single units for association and clustering because linkage in the cohort was strong. The study profiled the T cell repertoires of more than 500 subjects by immunosequencing and related them to cytomegalovirus serostatus. To predict cytomegalovirus infection status, the study brought together high-throughput TCR immunosequencing, statistical association of individual TCRs with disease status, and machine learning. An early release covering roughly 600 HLA-typed donors comprised 250 to 350 gigabases of sequencing data and approximately 85 million unique TCR sequences. Typing coverage differed by locus: A, B, C, DRB1 and DQB1 were typed in roughly 629-640 donors, DQA1 in about 500, DPA1 in around 610, and DPB1 in about 450. All discovery cohort repertoires had been generated on a single sequencing platform. Among 350 to 400 genotyped donors of the cohort, an average of roughly 240,000 unique TCR beta nucleotide sequences were sequenced per donor, around 18% of them non-productive. A separate validation cohort of 100 to 150 different subjects was used in addition to the approximately 640-subject first cohort. In a later analysis, previously published TCR beta repertoires from 666 donors were re-analyzed and high-resolution HLA genotyping was added so that TCR occurrence patterns could be studied. Alongside the repertoire data, information on donor age, sex, ethnicity and CMV serostatus was compiled. Class I and class II HLA loci were covered by the typing at four-digit resolution. The study was designed to test whether signatures of past pathogen exposure could be identified by cataloging public T cell receptors. A later genetic analysis took genome-wide SNP genotypes for about 65% of the roughly 670 donors and used that subset as a discovery cohort. The study at large found these results: The authors suggested that the approach could potentially be extended to other disease states and immunological phenotypes. HLA typing was unavailable for some donors at each locus, so association tests used only the typed subset. According to a later analysis, most CMV-associated TCR beta chains appeared to be HLA-restricted, and the HLA associations seemed to be driven largely by CMV exposure. Most TCR sequences were observed very rarely across donors, whereas some public TCRs were present in many individuals. Compared with the approximately 720-donor mean, donors in an Asian-associated ancestry cluster had fewer N-insertions in productive TCRs, according to a later genetic analysis. Because counts were too low, around 18 rarely observed V segments, including chromosome 9 orphons, were left out of the earlier analysis of some 640 of the donors. A further reported finding was that TCR beta sequences accurately predicted the HLA-A and HLA-B alleles for most subjects in the first cohort. In a later genetic analysis, a missense DCLRE1C variant was associated with V-gene and J-gene trimming of TCR beta chains, and the association was replicated in an independent cohort. At a false discovery rate of 0.05, a later analysis linked 16,951 TCR beta sequences to specific HLA alleles. In a later analysis, several top co-occurrence clusters were reported to appear linked to parvovirus B19, influenza, CMV and Epstein-Barr virus. CMV serostatus was the only immune exposure information available for the cohort. Roughly uniform sequencing depth across donors was assumed in presence/absence analyses, although this assumption may not hold. In a later analysis, TCR association rates were found to vary across HLA loci, with the most associated TCRs seen for DRB1 alleles and the fewest for HLA-C alleles. A later analysis found that HLA-associated TCR beta chains were more clonally expanded and had lower generation probabilities than equally common non-associated chains. In an earlier analysis of about 550 of the donors, most TCR beta V segments were observed in productive rearrangements about 87% or about 30% of the time, broadly matching IMGT annotations. When HLA alleles, especially DR and DQ, strongly co-occurred, attributing TCR associations to individual alleles was difficult. The study gave a list of 150 to 200 TCR beta chains associated with cytomegalovirus. A few of the identified cytomegalovirus-associated TCR beta chains were confirmed in vitro to be specific for cytomegalovirus antigens. Only TCR beta chains were sequenced in this cohort, and the absence of alpha or paired-chain data limited detectable features. Correlated functional status among segregating V segments might be attributable to linkage disequilibrium, but an unknown experimental factor could not be ruled out. A cluster of highly shared sequence variants was judged likely to be a technical artifact of the sequencing pipeline. Cytomegalovirus status was reported to be diagnosed by the classifier with high specificity and sensitivity in both the original and validation cohorts.

The library came from the immunoSEQ multiplex PCR assay. The multiplex PCR relied on a mix of 60 forward primers for TCR Vbeta segments and 13 reverse primers for TCR Jbeta segments. A multiplex PCR assay on genomic DNA amplified the CDR3 region of rearranged TCR beta genes. The Illumina HiSeq System was used to sequence the amplified TCR beta libraries as 87-base-pair reads. As for how the authors treated the data: A later analysis tallied roughly 78 million unique TCR beta chains across the 666 repertoires, and some 10 million of those chains were shared by two or more donors. Raw reads were error-corrected and collapsed into unique sequences with a nearest-neighbor algorithm that merged closely related sequences to remove PCR and sequencing errors. To assign V, D and J gene segments, CDR3 sequences were aligned to IMGT reference sequences. For a sequence to be retained, a match of at least six nucleotides was required to both a V gene segment and a J gene segment. A rearrangement was called productive if the CDR3 had no stop codons and remained in frame with V and J, and every other rearrangement was called non-productive. CDR3 was defined according to IMGT convention as the region running from the second conserved V-encoded cysteine to the conserved J-encoded phenylalanine. Sequences without an unambiguous match to a single V gene segment were excluded from the earlier analysis of 500 to 700 of the donors. In an earlier analysis of more than 500 of the donors, a V segment was called functional when productive rearrangements were above 56.7%, and segregating when the standard deviation between donors exceeded 5%. A statistical classification framework was built for diagnosing cytomegalovirus status from the catalog of TCR beta chain sequences. In a later analysis, V and J genes were assigned by comparing TCR nucleotide sequences against IMGT/GENE-DB human TR gene sequences. A later analysis assigned CDR3 sequences and most-parsimonious VDJ recombination scenarios with the TCRdist pipeline. In a later analysis, every TCR beta chain was defined by the combination of its CDR3 amino acid sequence and its V-gene family, and reads without a unique V-gene family were dropped. In a later analysis, several hundred highly shared, low-generation-probability nucleotide sequences were removed to address suspected cross-contamination and a sequencing artifact. In a later analysis, a clonal expansion index was calculated for each public chain from normalized within-repertoire ranks of inferred template counts. A later analysis computed generation probabilities with a VDJ recombination model fitted to out-of-frame rearrangements, and checked the results against IGoR. A later analysis scored TCR-TCR, TCR-HLA and TCR-CMV co-occurrence with hypergeometric tests, applying a repertoire-size bias correction to TCR pairs. In a later analysis, false discovery rates were estimated by permuting HLA or CMV assignments 20 times. A later analysis grouped co-occurring TCRs with DBSCAN, adding TCRdist sequence similarity when clustering within HLA-allele-positive subsets. Repertoires with fewer than 30,000 or more than 120,000 public chains were left out of co-occurrence clustering, as were several repertoires with anomalous nucleotide sharing. The table was pulled from immuneACCESS by TCRdb, which kept in-frame rearrangements only. Such tables lose some clones; where checked, under half of the loss comes from unresolved V genes, and the rest has no known cause. V, J and clone size reflect that table, while D and trimming were determined from the DNA. This sample gives approximately 150,000 clones in total; roughly 80% of them show up just once. Clones ranked in the top ten supply about 2.5% of the sample.

In total, approximately 690 healthy bone marrow donors made up the cohort. Cohort members were all nominally healthy when sampled, although unrecorded immune exposures were likely present. The donor tested CMV seronegative and was one of the 352 seronegative cohort members. Each donor provided a peripheral blood sample, and peripheral blood mononuclear cells were used for TCR beta sequencing. The Qiagen DNeasy Blood Extraction Kit was used to extract genomic DNA from the blood cell samples. Sequencing input: PBMCs. This clonotype originated in a boy aged 2-15 years in good health and CMV-seronegative.

The CDR3 region: CAWTRDRYFTDTQYF. The sequenced DNA: TGTGCCTGGACTCGGGACAGGTACTTCACAGATACGCAGTATTTT. The receptor chain draws on TRBV30 and TRBJ2-3, with 8 central nucleotides matching TRBD1. Relative to germline, V is missing 4 bases and J is missing 2 bases, with 8 bases of the junction outside any gene match. From the cysteine through the phenylalanine, the CDR3 covers 15 amino acids. Only CDR3 DNA remains: 45 bases, in frame from the first base. Reading the germline V gene (reference sequence) gives CDR1 GTSNPN and CDR2 SVGIG.